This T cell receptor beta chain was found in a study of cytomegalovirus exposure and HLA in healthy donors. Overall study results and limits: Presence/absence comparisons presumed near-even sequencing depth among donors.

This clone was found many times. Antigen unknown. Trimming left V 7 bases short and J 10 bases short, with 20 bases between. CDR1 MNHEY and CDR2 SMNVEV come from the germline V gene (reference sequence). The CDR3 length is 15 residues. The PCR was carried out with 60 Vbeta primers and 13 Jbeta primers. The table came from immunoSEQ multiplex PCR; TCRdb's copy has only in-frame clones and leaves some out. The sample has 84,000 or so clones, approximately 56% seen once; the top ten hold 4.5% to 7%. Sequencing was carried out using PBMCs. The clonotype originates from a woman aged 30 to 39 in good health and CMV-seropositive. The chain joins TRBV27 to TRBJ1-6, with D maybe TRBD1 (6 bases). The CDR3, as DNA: TGTGCCAGCAAGAGGGACATCCAGATGTACTCACCCCTCCACTTT. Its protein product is CASKRDIQMYSPLHF.